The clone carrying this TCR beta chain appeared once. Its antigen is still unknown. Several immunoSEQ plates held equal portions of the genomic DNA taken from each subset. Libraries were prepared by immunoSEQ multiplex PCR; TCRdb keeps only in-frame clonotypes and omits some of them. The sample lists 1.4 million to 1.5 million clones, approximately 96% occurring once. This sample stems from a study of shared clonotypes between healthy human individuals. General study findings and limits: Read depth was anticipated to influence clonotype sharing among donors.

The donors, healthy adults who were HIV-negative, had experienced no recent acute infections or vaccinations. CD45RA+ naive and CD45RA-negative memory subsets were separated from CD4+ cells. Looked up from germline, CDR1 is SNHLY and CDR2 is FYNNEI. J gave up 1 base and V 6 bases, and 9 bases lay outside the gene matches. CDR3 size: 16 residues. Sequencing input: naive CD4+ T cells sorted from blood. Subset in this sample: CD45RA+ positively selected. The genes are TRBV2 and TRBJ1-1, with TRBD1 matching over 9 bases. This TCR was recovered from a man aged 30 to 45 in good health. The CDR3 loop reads CASRQDRGGTNTEAFF. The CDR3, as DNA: TGTGCCAGCAGGCAGGACAGGGGTGGGACGAACACTGAAGCTTTCTTT.